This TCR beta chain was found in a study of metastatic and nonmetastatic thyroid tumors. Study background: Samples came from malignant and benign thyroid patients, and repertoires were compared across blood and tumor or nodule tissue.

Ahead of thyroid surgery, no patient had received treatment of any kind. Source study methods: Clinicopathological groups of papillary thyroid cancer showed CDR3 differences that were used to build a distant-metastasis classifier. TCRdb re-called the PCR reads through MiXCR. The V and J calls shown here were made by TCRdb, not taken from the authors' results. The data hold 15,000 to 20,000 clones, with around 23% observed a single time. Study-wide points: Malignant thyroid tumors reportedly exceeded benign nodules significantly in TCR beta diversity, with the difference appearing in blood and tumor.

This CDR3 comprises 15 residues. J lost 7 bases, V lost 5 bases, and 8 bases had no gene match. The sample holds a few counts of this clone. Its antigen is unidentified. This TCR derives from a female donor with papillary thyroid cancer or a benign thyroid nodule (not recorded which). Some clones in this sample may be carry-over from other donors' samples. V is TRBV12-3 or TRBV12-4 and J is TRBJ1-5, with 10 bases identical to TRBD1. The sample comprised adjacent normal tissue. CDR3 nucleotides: TGTGCCAGCAGTCCAGGACAGGGGGGGGTCCAGCCCCAGCATTTT. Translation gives CASSPGQGGVQPQHF.